The next 3 T cell receptor beta chains were all read from a single sample in a study of beta chain features in type 1 diabetes (dated by TCRdb to 2017 to 2018). The receptor library was made with the immunoSEQ multiplex PCR assay. The entire isolated RNA was reverse transcribed using the High Capacity cDNA Reverse Transcription Kit, and thus expressed TCRB transcripts were sequenced. TCRdb re-hosts the immuneACCESS table, in-frame sequences only. Its copies lack some clones; in the studies checked, an unresolved V gene accounts for under half of them, and the cause for the rest is not known. Present in this sample are roughly 610,000 clones, 15% to 19% of which were seen just once. Clones ranked in the top ten supply about 0.087% of the sample. The sequencing sample was made of naive CD4+ T cells from blood. The sample's cell subset or site label, decoded: true naive CD4+ T cells. These TCRs come from a man aged 18 to 29 in good health.

This clone was seen a handful of times. CDR3 sequence (DNA): TGTGCCTGGAGTGTACGAAGAAACCGTCGGTGGGAAAATAGCAATCAGCCCCAGCATTTT. It specifies CAWSVRRNRRWENSNQPQHF. J is TRBJ1-5 and V is TRBV30, with no clear D. V gave up 0 bases and J gave up 0 bases, with 24 bases separating them. This CDR3 has 20 amino acids. Germline assignment: CDR1 GTSNPN and CDR2 SVGIG (reference sequence).

Only a few counts were recorded for this clone. The chain joins TRBV7-9 to TRBJ1-5; 7 bases line up with TRBD1. V trimming: 5 bases; J trimming: 2 bases; junction bases outside the gene matches: 6. Germline CDR1 and CDR2: SEHNR and FQNEAQ (reference sequence). This CDR3 contains 15 residues. CDR3 sequence reads: CASSPTGNGNQPQHF. The CDR3 DNA sequence: TGTGCCAGCAGCCCGACAGGGAACGGCAATCAGCCCCAGCATTTT.

The chain is built from TRBV7-2 and TRBJ2-1; tentatively, D is TRBD1 (6 bases). V was clipped by 1 base and J by 9 bases, with 13 bases between them. Germline CDR1 is SGHTA and CDR2 is FQGNSA. This CDR3 is 14 amino acids long. The CDR3 sequence: CASSLGPGDGEQFF. The CDR3 DNA sequence: TGTGCCAGCAGCTTAGGGCCAGGGGACGGTGAGCAGTTCTTC.